The 10 T cell receptor beta chains below all came from one sample that was sequenced in a study of blood T cell repertoires in COVID-19. Libraries were prepared by immunoSEQ multiplex PCR; TCRdb keeps only in-frame clonotypes and omits some of them. Seen here are 150,000 to 200,000 clones, 75% to 90% observed once, and the top ten hold 10% to 15%. The sample was PBMCs or T cells enriched from blood (not recorded which). The receptor source for this set is a woman aged 55-75 years who had recovered from COVID-19.

The chain has TRBV30 and TRBJ1-3, with 7 positions matching TRBD1. V shed 1 base and J 4 bases; nucleotides not matched to a gene: 4. Germline lookup yields CDR1 GTSNPN and CDR2 SVGIG (reference sequence). The CDR3 has 14 amino acids. CDR3 DNA sequence: TGTGCCTGGAGTGAAGGGACAGCGGGAAACACCATATATTTT. Residues: CAWSEGTAGNTIYF.

The rearrangement joins TRBV11-2 to TRBJ2-1; 9 nucleotides line up with TRBD1. Germline V gene data show CDR1 as SGHAT and CDR2 as FQNNGV. The V gene end was trimmed by 4 bases and the J gene end by 5 bases; junction bases not matched to a gene: 6. The CDR3 extends over 15 amino acids. CDR3 bases: TGTGCCAGCAGCTCGGGGACAGGGTGGAACAATGAGCAGTTCTTC. It specifies CASSSGTGWNNEQFF.

The genes are TRBV30 and TRBJ1-3; no definite D call. The CDR3 covers 13 residues. The germline gives CDR1 GTSNPN, CDR2 SVGIG (reference sequence). The V end lost 0 bases, the J end lost 4 bases, and 7 bases lay between the germline ends. CDR3: CAWSVSGGNTIYF. DNA for the CDR3: TGTGCCTGGAGTGTATCAGGAGGAAACACCATATATTTT.

This clone was seen a single time. The chain uses TRBV6-5 and TRBJ1-6; weak D call: TRBD1 (5 bases). The germline CDR1 and CDR2 sequences are MNHEY and SVGAGI. Trimming removed 6 bases at V and 7 bases at J, with 13 bases between. This CDR3 has 14 amino acids. The CDR3 reads CASSLDRGNSPLHF. CDR3 DNA sequence: TGTGCCAGCAGCTTAGACAGAGGCAATTCACCCCTCCACTTT.

The sample holds one count of this clone. The J gene is TRBJ2-3, the V gene TRBV9, with 11 bases aligning to TRBD2. Germline V gene sequence: CDR1 SGDLS, CDR2 YYNGEE. Trimming cost V 2 bases and J 3 bases; bases outside gene matches: 14. This CDR3 is built from 19 residues. This chain's CDR3 is CASSVSLLAGASQTDTQYF. The CDR3 DNA is TGTGCCAGCAGCGTGAGCCTACTAGCGGGAGCATCCCAAACAGATACGCAGTATTTT.

The V call is TRBV5-4, the J call TRBJ2-5; D possibly corresponds to TRBD2 (7 bases). The CDR3 loop spans 13 amino acids. V lost 5 bases and J 4 bases, leaving 12 bases between the germline ends. CDR1 and CDR2 (germline): SGHNT, YYREEE (reference sequence). CDR3 protein: CASSQGGGETQYF. The CDR3 coding sequence is TGTGCCAGCAGTCAAGGGGGGGGAGAGACCCAGTACTTC.

The genes are TRBV19 and TRBJ2-3, with 12 positions matching TRBD2. Unmatched junction bases numbered 4, after V lost 4 bases and J lost 2 bases. The CDR3 consists of 16 residues. The germline CDR1 and CDR2 sequences are LNHDA and SQIVND (reference sequence). As DNA, the CDR3 is TGTGCCAGTAGTACCGGACTAGCGGGGTACACAGATACGCAGTATTTT. Amino acid sequence: CASSTGLAGYTDTQYF.

The rearrangement links TRBV9 to TRBJ1-2, with TRBD1 matching 8 bases. Per the germline V gene, CDR1 is SGDLS and CDR2 is YYNGEE. The J segment lost 9 bases and the V segment lost 3 bases, leaving 13 bases of the junction unmatched. The CDR3 contains 15 residues. The CDR3 DNA follows: TGTGCCAGCAGCGGAGGACCTACGACAGGGGAGAGCTACACCTTC. Translation: CASSGGPTTGESYTF.

The rearrangement uses TRBV28 and TRBJ1-5; D uncertain. Germline CDR1 is MDHEN and CDR2 is SYDVKM. Trimming took off 2 bases at V and 8 bases at J, with 7 bases between the two ends. The CDR3 is made up of 12 amino acids. CDR3 protein: CASSLRGKPQHF. In DNA form, the CDR3 reads TGTGCCAGCAGTTTACGAGGGAAGCCCCAGCATTTT. The whole variable domain, remainder taken from reference TRBV28 and TRBJ1-5, is DVKVTQSSRYLVKRTGEKVFLECVQDMDHENMFWYRQDPGLGLRLIYFSYDVKMKEKGDIPEGYSVSREKKERFSLILESASTNQTSMYLCASSLRGKPQHFGDGTRLSIL.

V is TRBV27 and J is TRBJ2-3; D unresolved. Germline CDR1 is MNHEY and CDR2 is SMNVEV (reference sequence). V was clipped by 4 bases and J by 0 bases, with 11 bases between them. The CDR3 totals 15 residues. CDR3 in DNA: TGTGCCAGCAGTTCAGTCCGATCTAGCACAGATACGCAGTATTTT. The encoded protein is CASSSVRSSTDTQYF.